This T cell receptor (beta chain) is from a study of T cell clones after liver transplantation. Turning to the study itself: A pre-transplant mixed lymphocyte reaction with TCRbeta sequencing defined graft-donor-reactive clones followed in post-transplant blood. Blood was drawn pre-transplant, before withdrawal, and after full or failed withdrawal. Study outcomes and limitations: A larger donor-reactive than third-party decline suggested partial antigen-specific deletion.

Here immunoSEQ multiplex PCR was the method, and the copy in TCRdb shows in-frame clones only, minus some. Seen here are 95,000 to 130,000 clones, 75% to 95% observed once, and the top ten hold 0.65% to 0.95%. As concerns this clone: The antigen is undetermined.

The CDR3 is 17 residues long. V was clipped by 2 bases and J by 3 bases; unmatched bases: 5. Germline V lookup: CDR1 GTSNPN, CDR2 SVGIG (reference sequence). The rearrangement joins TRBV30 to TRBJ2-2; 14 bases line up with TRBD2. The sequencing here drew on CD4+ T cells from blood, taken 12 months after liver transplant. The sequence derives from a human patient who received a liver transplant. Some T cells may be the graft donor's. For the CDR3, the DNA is TGTGCCTGGAGTCCGGGACTAGCGGGAGCCCACACCGGGGAGCTGTTTTTT. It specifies CAWSPGLAGAHTGELFF.